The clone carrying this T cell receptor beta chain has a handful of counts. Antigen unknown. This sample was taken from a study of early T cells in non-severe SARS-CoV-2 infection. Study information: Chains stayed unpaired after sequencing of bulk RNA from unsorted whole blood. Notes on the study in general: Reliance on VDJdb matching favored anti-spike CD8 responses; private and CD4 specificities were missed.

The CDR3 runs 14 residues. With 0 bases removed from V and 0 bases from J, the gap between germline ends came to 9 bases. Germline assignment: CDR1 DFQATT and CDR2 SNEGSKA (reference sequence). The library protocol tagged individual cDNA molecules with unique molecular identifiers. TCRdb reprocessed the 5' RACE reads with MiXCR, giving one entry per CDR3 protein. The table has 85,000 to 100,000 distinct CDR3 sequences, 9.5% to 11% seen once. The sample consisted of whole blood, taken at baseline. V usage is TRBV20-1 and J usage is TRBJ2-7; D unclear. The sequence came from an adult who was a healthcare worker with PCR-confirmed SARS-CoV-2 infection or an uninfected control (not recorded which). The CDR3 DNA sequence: TGCAGTGCTAGAGATCGTGCTTTCTCCTACGAGCAGTACTTC. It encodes CSARDRAFSYEQYF.